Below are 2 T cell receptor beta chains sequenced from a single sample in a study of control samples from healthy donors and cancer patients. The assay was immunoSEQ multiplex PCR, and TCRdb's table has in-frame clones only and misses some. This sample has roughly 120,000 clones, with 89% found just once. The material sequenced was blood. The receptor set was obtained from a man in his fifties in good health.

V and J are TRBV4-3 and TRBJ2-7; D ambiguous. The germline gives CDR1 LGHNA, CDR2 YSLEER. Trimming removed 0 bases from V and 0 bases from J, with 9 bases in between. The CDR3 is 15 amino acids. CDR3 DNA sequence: TGCGCCAGCAGCCAAGATTTACGTCCCTCCTACGAGCAGTACTTC. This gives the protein CASSQDLRPSYEQYF.

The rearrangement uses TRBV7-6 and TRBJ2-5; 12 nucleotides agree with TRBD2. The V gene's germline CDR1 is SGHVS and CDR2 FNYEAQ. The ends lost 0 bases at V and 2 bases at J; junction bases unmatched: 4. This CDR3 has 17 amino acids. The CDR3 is CASSLAATSGGQETQYF. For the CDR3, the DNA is TGTGCCAGCAGCTTAGCGGCAACTAGCGGGGGGCAAGAGACCCAGTACTTC.